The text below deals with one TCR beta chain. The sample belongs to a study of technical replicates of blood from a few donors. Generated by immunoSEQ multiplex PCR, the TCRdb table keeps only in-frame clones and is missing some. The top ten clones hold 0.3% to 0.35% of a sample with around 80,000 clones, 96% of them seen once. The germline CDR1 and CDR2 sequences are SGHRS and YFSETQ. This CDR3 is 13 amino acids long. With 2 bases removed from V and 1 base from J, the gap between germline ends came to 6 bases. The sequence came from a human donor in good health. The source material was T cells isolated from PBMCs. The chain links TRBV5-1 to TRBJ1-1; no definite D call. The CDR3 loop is CASSLQRNTEAFF. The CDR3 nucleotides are TGCGCCAGCAGCTTACAAAGGAACACTGAAGCTTTCTTT.